Sequencing of this T cell receptor (beta chain) was carried out in a study of response to subunit inactivated influenza vaccine. Deletions cut 1 base from V and 4 bases from J, with 10 bases between. The CDR3 runs 15 residues. CDR1 and CDR2 (germline): LNHNV, YYDKDF (reference sequence). Each CDR3 protein is one row after TCRdb ran MiXCR on the RT-PCR reads. The sample comprises hundreds of thousands of distinct CDR3 sequences, 10% to 12% of which are singletons, and about 11% rests with the top ten. These data also formed part of another study, on T cells expressing NK-cell markers. That paper notes: Template switching by 5'RACE with UMIs generated the TCR beta cDNA. Repertoire data for TCR beta were derived from sorted T cells (CD3+CD56+NKG2C+, CD3+CD56+NKG2C- and CD3+CD56-NKG2C+). One of the eight sequenced donors was seronegative, whereas the other seven were HCMV-seropositive. CD8+ T cells in six or seven donors included dominant NKG2C+ clonotypes at about 1.0-7.0%. The same clonotypes also predominated in the CD3+CD56-NKG2C+ fraction of several donors.

V is TRBV15 and J is TRBJ1-4, with no clear D. Sequencing used PBMCs from blood, obtained on the day of vaccination. This receptor was obtained from a man between 45 and 60 years old who received an inactivated influenza vaccine. As DNA, the CDR3 is TGTGCCACCAGCAGAGTTGCTGCTATTAATGAAAAACTGTTTTTT. It encodes CATSRVAAINEKLFF. The full variable domain, its missing parts supplied by reference TRBV15 and TRBJ1-4, is DAMVIQNPRYQVTQFGKPVTLSCSQTLNHNVMYWYQQKSSQAPKLLFHYYDKDFNNEADTPDNFQSRRPNTSFCFLDIRSPGLGDTAMYLCATSRVAAINEKLFFGSGTQLSVL.